The present T cell receptor beta chain was sequenced within a study of blood T cell repertoires in COVID-19. Study-wide context: Researchers got acute and convalescent COVID-19 samples from the United States, Italy and Spain. From T cells, B-cell-depleted T cells, or PBMCs came the material, which was cDNA or gDNA.

V was cut by 1 base and J by 6 bases, with 13 bases left in between. The CDR3 has 14 residues. Germline V gene sequence: CDR1 MGHRA, CDR2 YSYEKL. In the original workflow: Using reference gene primer amplification, nucleated cell counts were estimated. This table comes from immunoSEQ multiplex PCR, and its TCRdb copy is limited to in-frame clones, with some not included. V and J calls plus clone size are reproduced from that table; the DNA served to infer D and trimming. The table has fewer than 60,000 clones, 85% to 90% seen once. This clonotype was sampled from a man in his fifties or sixties with acute or convalescent COVID-19. The chain is built from TRBV4-1 and TRBJ2-7, with D tentatively TRBD2 (7 bases). Sequencing was done on a sample of peripheral blood. Written as DNA, the CDR3 is TGCGCCAGCAGCCAAGGTCTCGGGGGGCGCGAGCAGTACTTC. It encodes CASSQGLGGREQYF.